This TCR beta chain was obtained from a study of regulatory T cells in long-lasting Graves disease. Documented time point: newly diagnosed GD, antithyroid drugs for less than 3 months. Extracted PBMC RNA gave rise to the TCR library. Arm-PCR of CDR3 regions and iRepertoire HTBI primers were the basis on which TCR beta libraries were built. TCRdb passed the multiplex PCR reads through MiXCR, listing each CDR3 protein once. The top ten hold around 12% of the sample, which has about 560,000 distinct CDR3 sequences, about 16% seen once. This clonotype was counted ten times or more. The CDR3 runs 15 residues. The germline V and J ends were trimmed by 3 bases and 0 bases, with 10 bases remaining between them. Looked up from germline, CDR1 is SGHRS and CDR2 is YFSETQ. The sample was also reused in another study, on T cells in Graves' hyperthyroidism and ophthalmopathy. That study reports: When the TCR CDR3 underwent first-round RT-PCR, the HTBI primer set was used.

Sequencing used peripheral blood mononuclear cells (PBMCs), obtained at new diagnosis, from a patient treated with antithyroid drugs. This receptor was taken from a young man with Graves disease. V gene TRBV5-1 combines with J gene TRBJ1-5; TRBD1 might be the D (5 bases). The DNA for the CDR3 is TGCGCCAGCAGCTGGGGGACGGGTAGCAATCAGCCCCAGCATTTT. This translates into CASSWGTGSNQPQHF.